This T cell receptor (beta chain) was observed in a study of cytomegalovirus exposure and HLA in healthy donors. Whole-study findings and limits: Reports showed the classifier diagnosing cytomegalovirus status with high specificity and sensitivity.

On this clone: Its specificity is not known.

The study ran its PCR with 60 Vbeta and 13 Jbeta primers. Method: immunoSEQ multiplex PCR; TCRdb's copy keeps in-frame clones and lacks some. The sample yields about 110,000 clones, more than 65% seen once. The material sequenced was PBMCs. The source is a boy aged 5-17 years in good health and CMV-seronegative.

CDR3 coding DNA: TGTGCCAGCAGTGAAGTTACTTTGACAGATACGCAGTATTTT. Amino acids: CASSEVTLTDTQYF. The V and J genes are TRBV2 and TRBJ2-3; D is undetermined. CDR1 and CDR2 (germline): SNHLY, FYNNEI. The CDR3 extends over 14 amino acids. The V end was cut by 1 base, the J end by 3 bases, with 8 bases between.